This note documents a single TCR beta chain sequence. The V end was cut by 5 bases, the J end by 0 bases, with 10 bases between. The germline CDR1 and CDR2 sequences are SGHTA and FQGNSA. The CDR3 totals 14 residues. For the second PCR, which ran for 7 to 11 cycles, a sample-barcoded 5' primer and a J-beta primer mix were used. TCRdb reanalysed the 5' RACE reads using MiXCR and keeps one entry per CDR3 protein. The repertoire consists of nearly 1 million distinct CDR3 sequences, with roughly half occurring once and the leading ten covering over 20%. The data were taken from a study of blood T cells in healthy people across ages.

V is TRBV7-2 and J is TRBJ2-5; D might be TRBD2 (6 bases). The sequencing input was blood. This clonotype originated in an older woman in good health. CDR3 DNA sequence: TGTGCCAGCAGCCCGGGACTTGACCAAGAGACCCAGTACTTC. This encodes CASSPGLDQETQYF.